A single sample gave rise to the 16 T cell receptor beta chains below, sequenced in a study of shared clonotypes between healthy human individuals. Sequenced by immunoSEQ multiplex PCR; TCRdb stores in-frame clones only, minus some. The data show around 450,000 clones, about four fifths seen once. The material sequenced was PBMCs. These receptors were collected from a middle-aged woman in good health. Some clones in this sample may be carry-over from other donors' samples.

The chain couples TRBV5-1 to TRBJ2-5; tentatively, D is TRBD1 (6 bases). Matching the DNA end better, TRBJ2-7 makes the J call doubtful. There are 15 residues in the CDR3. CDR1 is SGHRS and CDR2 is YFSETQ in the germline V gene. CDR3 DNA: TGCGCCAGCAGCTTGGGATCCAGGGGAAGGTACGAGCAGTACTTC. It translates to CASSLGSRGRYEQYF.

The gene calls are TRBV23-1 and TRBJ2-7; TRBD1 matches at 10 bases. TRBV23-1 is noted as an ORF with a role that remains uncertain. After removal of 6 bases from V and 3 bases from J, the junction contained 11 bases not matched to a gene. This CDR3 contains 16 residues. The CDR3 DNA follows: TGCGCCAGCAGCCGCCCGCCGGGGACAGGGGACTACGAGCAGTACTTC. It encodes CASSRPPGTGDYEQYF.

The count of this clone is one. This rearrangement joins TRBV5-1 to TRBJ1-1, with 7 positions matching TRBD1. The CDR3 totals 16 residues. Germline V lookup: CDR1 SGHRS, CDR2 YFSETQ. With 0 bases clipped from V and 4 bases from J, the junction kept 9 bases outside the gene matches. CDR3 residues: CASSLGPQGDGTEAFF. DNA for the CDR3: TGCGCCAGCAGCTTGGGGCCCCAGGGGGACGGCACTGAAGCTTTCTTT.

The chain is built from TRBV5-1 and TRBJ2-2, with no clear D. The V gene lost 6 bases and the J gene lost 9 bases, with 9 bases spanning the gap. Germline CDR1 is SGHRS and CDR2 is YFSETQ. CDR3 length equals 11 residues. The CDR3 region has the DNA TGCGCCAGCACCGCTGGGCGGGAGCTGTTTTTT. Its translation: CASTAGRELFF.

V usage is TRBV6-6 and J usage is TRBJ2-2; TRBD1 might be the D (5 bases). CDR1 and CDR2 (germline): MNHNY, SVGAGI (reference sequence). The CDR3 length is 15 residues. The germline V and J ends were trimmed by 2 bases and 4 bases, with 11 bases remaining between them. Here the CDR3 reads CASSYAGSGTGELFF. The CDR3 DNA is TGTGCCAGCAGTTACGCAGGGTCTGGCACCGGGGAGCTGTTTTTT.

V usage is TRBV6-1 and J usage is TRBJ2-7; the D call may be TRBD1 or TRBD2 (5 bases each). The CDR3 is 14 amino acids. Germline loops: CDR1 MNHNS, CDR2 SASEGT. V lost 0 bases and J lost 7, with 13 bases in between. For the CDR3, the DNA is TGTGCCAGCAGTGAAGCGCTCTCCTGGGGGGAGCAGTACTTC. Translating gives CASSEALSWGEQYF.

J is TRBJ2-1 and V is TRBV5-1; TRBD2 matches 12 bases. Germline-derived CDR1 and CDR2 are SGHRS and YFSETQ. The CDR3 loop spans 15 amino acids. J was trimmed by 8 bases and V by 0 bases; bases with no gene match: 3. DNA for the CDR3: TGCGCCAGCAGCTTGGCTCTAGCGGGAGGGTATGAGCAGTTCTTC. Translating gives CASSLALAGGYEQFF.

This chain links TRBV5-1 with TRBJ2-7; a possible D gene is TRBD2 (6 bases). This CDR3 comprises 13 residues. The germline gives CDR1 SGHRS, CDR2 YFSETQ. Trimming removed 4 bases from V and 6 bases from J, with 14 bases in between. The CDR3 DNA follows: TGCGCCAGCAGCCAGGACCCGCGGGGCGAGCAGTACTTC. Translation gives CASSQDPRGEQYF.

This clone was counted many times. The rearrangement joins TRBV29-1 to TRBJ2-7, with 9 positions matching TRBD2. Germline V gene data show CDR1 as SQVTM and CDR2 as ANQGSEA. The V segment lost 4 bases and the J segment 2 bases; nucleotides outside the gene matches: 9. This CDR3 has 15 amino acids. This CDR3 reads CSVGPFSGGTYEQYF. The CDR3 coding sequence is TGCAGCGTTGGCCCATTTAGCGGGGGTACCTACGAGCAGTACTTC.

The chain uses TRBV27 and TRBJ1-5; 8 bases agree with TRBD1. CDR3 length: 13 residues. The V segment lost 6 bases and the J segment 6 bases; nucleotides outside the gene matches: 4. In germline, CDR1 is MNHEY, CDR2 SMNVEV (reference sequence). DNA of the CDR3: TGTGCCAGCAGAGGCAGGGGGCTTCAGCCCCAGCATTTT. Amino acid sequence: CASRGRGLQPQHF.

The chain links TRBV6-5 to TRBJ2-7; D possibly uses TRBD1 or TRBD2 (5 bases each). The CDR3 runs 14 residues. Trimming left V 6 bases short and J 5 bases short, with 17 bases between. Germline V gene sequence: CDR1 MNHEY, CDR2 SVGAGI. CDR3 sequence (DNA): TGTGCCAGCAGCCTTGGGACCGGAGGAAACGAGCAGTACTTC. It specifies CASSLGTGGNEQYF.

V usage is TRBV16 and J usage is TRBJ1-3; 9 nucleotides agree with TRBD1. The V and J ends lost 2 bases and 0 bases, in that order; junction bases with no gene match: 5. Germline-derived CDR1 and CDR2 are KGHSY and FQNENV. CDR3 length: 17 residues. The chain's CDR3 is CASSQGQGISSGNTIYF. CDR3 nucleotides: TGTGCCAGCAGCCAAGGACAGGGGATCTCCTCTGGAAACACCATATATTTT.

The chain joins TRBV4-1 to TRBJ2-5, with 9 nucleotides matching TRBD2. V dropped 1 base and J dropped 0; count of bases not matched to a gene: 3. Germline V gives CDR1 MGHRA, CDR2 YSYEKL. The CDR3 extends over 16 amino acids. The CDR3 sequence is CASSQVRTSDQETQYF. CDR3 bases: TGCGCCAGCAGCCAAGTGAGGACTAGCGACCAAGAGACCCAGTACTTC.

The gene calls are TRBV2 and TRBJ2-5; the D gene is possibly TRBD1 (6 bases). This CDR3 spans 12 amino acids. The germline V gene has CDR1 SNHLY and CDR2 FYNNEI. The ends were cut back, 5 bases at V and 4 bases at J, with 8 bases in the middle. CDR3 region: CASSQDRETQYF. The CDR3 bases are TGTGCCAGCAGTCAGGACAGAGAGACCCAGTACTTC.

The CDR3 loop reads CASSLVGGVGTEAFF. The CDR3 DNA sequence: TGTGCCAGCAGCTTGGTGGGGGGCGTCGGCACTGAAGCTTTCTTT. The V call is TRBV5-5, the J call TRBJ1-1; D is possibly TRBD1 (6 bases). The CDR3 totals 15 residues. CDR1 is SGHKS and CDR2 is YYEKEE in the germline V gene (reference sequence). Trimming removed 0 bases from V and 4 bases from J, with 13 bases in between.

V and J are TRBV29-1 and TRBJ1-1; D call uncertain. Looked up from germline, CDR1 is SQVTM and CDR2 is ANQGSEA. Trimming shortened V by 4 bases and J by 1 base, and 10 bases separated the two germline ends. The CDR3 runs to 13 residues. Written as DNA, the CDR3 is TGCAGCGTTGGATACCAAGAGAACACTGAAGCTTTCTTT. Protein: CSVGYQENTEAFF.